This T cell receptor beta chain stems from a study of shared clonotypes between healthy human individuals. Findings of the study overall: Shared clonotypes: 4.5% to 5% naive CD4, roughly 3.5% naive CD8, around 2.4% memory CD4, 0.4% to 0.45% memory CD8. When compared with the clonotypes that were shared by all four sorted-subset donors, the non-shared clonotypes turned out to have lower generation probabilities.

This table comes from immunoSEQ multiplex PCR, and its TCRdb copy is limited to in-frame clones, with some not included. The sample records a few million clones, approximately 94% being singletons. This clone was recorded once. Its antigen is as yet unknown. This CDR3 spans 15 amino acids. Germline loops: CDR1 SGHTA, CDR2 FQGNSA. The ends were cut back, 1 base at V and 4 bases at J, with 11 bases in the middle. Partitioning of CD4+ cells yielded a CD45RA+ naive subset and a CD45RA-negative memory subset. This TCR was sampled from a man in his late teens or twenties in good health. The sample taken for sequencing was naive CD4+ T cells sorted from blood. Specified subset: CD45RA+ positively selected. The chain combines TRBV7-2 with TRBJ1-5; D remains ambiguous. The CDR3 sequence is CASSLGFSLNQPQHF. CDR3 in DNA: TGTGCCAGCAGCTTAGGTTTCAGCCTGAATCAGCCCCAGCATTTT.